Below are 4 T cell receptor beta chains sequenced from a single sample in a study of blood T cell repertoires in COVID-19. TCRdb's copy holds only in-frame clones and misses some; the assay was immunoSEQ multiplex PCR. Of 60,000 to 70,000 clones listed, approximately 83% are singletons. Source material: peripheral blood. All receptors come from a middle-aged man with COVID-19, enrolled during active disease.

CDR3 amino acids: CASLTGGAGDTEAFF. The CDR3 bases are TGTGCCAGCCTTACAGGGGGCGCGGGGGACACTGAAGCTTTCTTT. This rearrangement joins TRBV28 to TRBJ1-1; 9 bases fit TRBD1. The CDR3 is 15 amino acids. From germline, CDR1 is MDHEN and CDR2 SYDVKM. V dropped 8 bases and J dropped 3; count of bases not matched to a gene: 10.

This chain links TRBV19 with TRBJ2-1; 10 bases are shared with TRBD1. The junction had 6 bases not matched to a gene; V was cut back by 6 bases and J by 4 bases. Germline CDR1 reads LNHDA; CDR2 reads SQIVND (reference sequence). The CDR3 is made up of 15 amino acids. CDR3: CASRGTGVNYNEQFF. CDR3 DNA sequence: TGTGCCAGTAGAGGGACAGGGGTTAATTACAATGAGCAGTTCTTC. The full variable domain, in which reference TRBV19 and TRBJ2-1 provide the parts outside the CDR3, is DGGITQSPKYLFRKEGQNVTLSCEQNLNHDAMYWYRQDPGQGLRLIYYSQIVNDFQKGDIAEGYSVSREKKESFPLTVTSAQKNPTAFYLCASRGTGVNYNEQFFGPGTRLTVL.

The chain recombines TRBV2 with TRBJ2-7; possibly TRBD1 for D (5 bases). Germline assignment: CDR1 SNHLY and CDR2 FYNNEI. The CDR3 has 12 amino acids. Trimming left V 6 bases short and J 5 bases short, with 11 bases between. The CDR3 here is CASRQGNDEQYF. Here the CDR3 DNA reads TGTGCCAGCAGGCAGGGAAACGACGAGCAGTACTTC.

This clone appeared a single time. The chain carries TRBV30 and TRBJ2-7, with 7 bases matching TRBD1. Germline CDR1 GTSNPN, CDR2 SVGIG (reference sequence). J was trimmed by 3 bases and V by 4 bases; bases with no gene match: 9. The CDR3 consists of 14 residues. CDR3 region: CAWTREGGGYEQYF. Written as DNA, the CDR3 is TGTGCCTGGACAAGGGAAGGGGGCGGCTACGAGCAGTACTTC.